These T cell receptor beta chains were read from a single sample in a study of tumor-infiltrating lymphocytes in primary liver carcinoma. A single record per CDR3 protein comes from TCRdb applying MiXCR to the multiplex PCR reads. The table has approximately 300,000 distinct CDR3 sequences, 65% seen once; the top ten hold 9%. Sequenced sample: peripheral blood. These receptor sequences come from a man in his forties with primary liver carcinoma and hepatitis B virus infection. The CDR3 runs from the conserved cysteine through the conserved F or W. The D gene is left open where the match is weak. For some rows the clone size is stated as once, few or many, or as a class when expanded; others skip it.

few,.,TRBV11-1,TRBJ2-7,TGTGCTGGCAGCATAGCCCGGGGCTACGAGCAGTACTTC,CAGSIARGYEQYF
many,TRBD1,TRBV11-3,TRBJ2-2,TGTGCCAGCAGCTTAAGGGGGCCCGGGGAGCTGTTTTTT,CASSLRGPGELFF
.,TRBD1,TRBV7-9,TRBJ2-2,TGTGCCAGCAGGCCCGGGACAGGGACGGACGGGGAGCTGTTTTTT,CASRPGTGTDGELFF
.,.,TRBV12-3/TRBV12-4,TRBJ2-4,TGTGCCAGCAGTCTCAAATACGGAGCCAATAACATTCAGTACTTC,CASSLKYGANNIQYF
.,.,TRBV5-5,TRBJ2-1,TGTACCAGCAGCCCGCTAAGGGAGCAGTTCTTC,CTSSPLREQFF
many,.,TRBV6-2/TRBV6-3,TRBJ1-2,TGTGCCAGCAGTATAACAGACTATGGCTACACCTTC,CASSITDYGYTF
few,TRBD2,TRBV28,TRBJ2-3,TGTGCCAGCGGAGGGACTAGGCAATGGAGGGATACGCAGTATTTT,CASGGTRQWRDTQYF
once,.,TRBV4-1,TRBJ2-7,TGCGCCAGCAGCCAAGAGCCACATTGGGTAGGGGAGCAGTACTTC,CASSQEPHWVGEQYF
once,TRBD1,TRBV30,TRBJ1-3,TGTGCCTGGAGGATGACAGGGGGAGGAAACACCATATATTTT,CAWRMTGGGNTIYF
.,.,TRBV5-1,TRBJ2-1,TGCGCCAGCAGCCCGGGGGACACTTACAATGAGCAATTCTTC,CASSPGDTYNEQFF
.,TRBD2,TRBV7-9,TRBJ2-3,TGCGCCAGCAGCCCCAGTGGGACTAGCGGGAGTACAGATACGCAGTATTTT,CASSPSGTSGSTDTQYF
few,.,TRBV28,TRBJ1-1,TGTGCCAGCAGCCCCGGGACTACCTGGGACACTGAAGCTTTCTTT,CASSPGTTWDTEAFF
.,.,TRBV11-1,TRBJ1-1,TGTACCAGCAGCCATGGGGAGACTGAAGCTTTCTTT,CTSSHGETEAFF
.,.,TRBV29-1,TRBJ2-1,TGCAGCGTTGAGAGAAGGTCGTTTGAGCAGTTCTTC,CSVERRSFEQFF
.,.,TRBV20-1,TRBJ1-4,TGCAGTGCCCCGGGACCGGATAATGAAAAACTGTTTTTT,CSAPGPDNEKLFF
.,.,TRBV30,TRBJ1-4,TGTGCCTGGAAACGACCTAATGAAAAACTGTTTTTT,CAWKRPNEKLFF
.,.,TRBV11-3,TRBJ1-1,TGTGCCAACAGCTTAAACAGTCTTGGGACTGGAGCTTTCTTT,CANSLNSLGTGAFF
.,TRBD1,TRBV5-1,TRBJ1-1,TGCGCCAGCACCCTGCCAGGGGGCATTGAAGCTTTCTTT,CASTLPGGIEAFF
.,.,TRBV12-3/TRBV12-4,TRBJ1-3,TGTGCCAGCAGCCCCTTTCGGTCGGGGGCGCGAGGAAACACCATATATTTT,CASSPFRSGARGNTIYF
many,TRBD2,TRBV12-3/TRBV12-4,TRBJ2-2,TGTGCCAGCAAGCGGGGGGGCAACACCGGGGAGCTGTTTTTT,CASKRGGNTGELFF
few,TRBD1,TRBV7-8,TRBJ2-1,TGTGCCAGTAGCTTTTACAGGGGAACCGACAATGAGCAGTTCTTC,CASSFYRGTDNEQFF
once,TRBD2,TRBV11-1,TRBJ2-1,TGTACCAGCAGCTCGTCCGGGAGCGGGGGCTCCTACAATGAGCAGTTCTTC,CTSSSSGSGGSYNEQFF
.,.,TRBV12-3/TRBV12-4,TRBJ1-1,TGTGCCAGCACCCCTGGGAGAAACATGAACACTGAAGCTTCCTTT,CASTPGRNMNTEASF
once,.,TRBV14,TRBJ1-2,TGTGCCAGCAGCCAAGATACGGGGTTGCTTCATGGCTACACCTTC,CASSQDTGLLHGYTF
once,TRBD2,TRBV5-1,TRBJ2-3,TGCGCCAGCAGCCCCAGGACTAGCGTGACCCTAGATACGCAGTATTTT,CASSPRTSVTLDTQYF
.,.,TRBV29-1,TRBJ2-7,TGCAGCGAGATGACATCTGGAACCGGCACTCCCTACGAGCAGTACTTC,CSEMTSGTGTPYEQYF
.,.,TRBV12-3/TRBV12-4,TRBJ2-5,TGTGTCAGCAGGTCCCCGGGGTTAGGAGAGACCCAGTACTTC,CVSRSPGLGETQYF
many,.,TRBV6-5,TRBJ2-1,TGTGCCAGCAGGACCGGGACTCTTTCCTACAATGAGCAGTTCTTC,CASRTGTLSYNEQFF
.,.,TRBV11-2,TRBJ2-3,TGTGCCAGCATCTCCCTACTTGGACTAAACACAGATACGCAGTATTTT,CASISLLGLNTDTQYF
.,.,TRBV4-1,TRBJ1-2,TGCACCAGCAGTCAAGCCCCAAACGACAAGGGGGTCGAAGGCTACACCTTC,CTSSQAPNDKGVEGYTF
.,.,TRBV6-2/TRBV6-3,TRBJ2-1,TGTGCCAGCAAGGGCGGGACTGACTACAATGAGCAGTTCTTC,CASKGGTDYNEQFF